This T cell receptor beta chain originates from a study of CD8+ T cells in alopecia areata. Comments on this clone: An end of the junction does not agree with germline; a read error may underlie this.

Separation by sorting yielded CD4+ and CD8+ T cells from PBMCs. It was cDNA, reverse transcribed from extracted RNA, that served as the sequencing template. Assay: immunoSEQ multiplex PCR; the TCRdb copy retains only in-frame clones and omits some. The data contain about 34,000 clones, about 83% of them singletons. The clonotype comes from a human donor with alopecia areata. The sample comprised NKG2D-low CD8+ T cells sorted from blood.

The CDR3 region is CASSLNRDAGETQYF. CDR3 coding DNA: TGTGCTAGCAGCTTAAACAGGGACGCGGGAGAGACCCAGTACTTC. The rearrangement links TRBV7-7 to TRBJ2-5; a weak D match, TRBD1 (6 bases). The CDR3 has 15 amino acids. Germline assignment: CDR1 SSHAT and CDR2 FNYEAQ (reference sequence).